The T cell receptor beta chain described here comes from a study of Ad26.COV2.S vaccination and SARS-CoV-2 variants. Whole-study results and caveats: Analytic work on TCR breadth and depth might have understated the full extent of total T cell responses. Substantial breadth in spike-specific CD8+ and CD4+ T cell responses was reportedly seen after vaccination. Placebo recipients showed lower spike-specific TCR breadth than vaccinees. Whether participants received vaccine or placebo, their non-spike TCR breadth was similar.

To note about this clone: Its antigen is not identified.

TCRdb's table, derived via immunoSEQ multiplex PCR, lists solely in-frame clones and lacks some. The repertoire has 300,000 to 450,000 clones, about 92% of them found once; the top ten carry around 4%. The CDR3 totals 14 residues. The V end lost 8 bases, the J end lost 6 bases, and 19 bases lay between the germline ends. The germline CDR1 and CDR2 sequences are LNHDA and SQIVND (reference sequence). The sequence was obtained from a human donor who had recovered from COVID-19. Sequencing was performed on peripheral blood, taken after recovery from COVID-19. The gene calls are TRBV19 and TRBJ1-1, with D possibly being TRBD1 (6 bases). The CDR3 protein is CASSRTEWESEAFF. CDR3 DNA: TGTGCCAGTTCCCGGACAGAATGGGAATCTGAAGCTTTCTTT.